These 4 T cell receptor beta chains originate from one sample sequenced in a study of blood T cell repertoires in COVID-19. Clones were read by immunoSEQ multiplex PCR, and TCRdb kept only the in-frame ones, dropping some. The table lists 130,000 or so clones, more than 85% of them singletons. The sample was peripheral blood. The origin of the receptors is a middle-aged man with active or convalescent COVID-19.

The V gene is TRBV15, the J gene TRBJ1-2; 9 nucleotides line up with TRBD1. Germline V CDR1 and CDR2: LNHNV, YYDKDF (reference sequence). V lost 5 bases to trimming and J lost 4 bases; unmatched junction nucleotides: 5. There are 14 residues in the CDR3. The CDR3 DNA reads TGTGCCACCAGCTCGGGGACAGGGTCCTATGGCTACACCTTC. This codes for CATSSGTGSYGYTF.

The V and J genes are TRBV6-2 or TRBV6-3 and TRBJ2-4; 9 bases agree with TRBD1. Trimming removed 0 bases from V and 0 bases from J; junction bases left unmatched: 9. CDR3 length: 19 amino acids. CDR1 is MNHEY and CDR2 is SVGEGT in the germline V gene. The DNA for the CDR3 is TGTGCCAGCAGTTACTCCGGGACAGGGAACTACATAGCCAAAAACATTCAGTACTTC. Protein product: CASSYSGTGNYIAKNIQYF.

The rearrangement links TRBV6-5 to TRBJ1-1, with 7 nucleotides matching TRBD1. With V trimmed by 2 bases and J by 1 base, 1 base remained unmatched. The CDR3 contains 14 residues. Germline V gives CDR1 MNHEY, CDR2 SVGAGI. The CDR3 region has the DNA TGTGCCAGCAGTTACAGGGGGCCGAACACTGAAGCTTTCTTT. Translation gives CASSYRGPNTEAFF.

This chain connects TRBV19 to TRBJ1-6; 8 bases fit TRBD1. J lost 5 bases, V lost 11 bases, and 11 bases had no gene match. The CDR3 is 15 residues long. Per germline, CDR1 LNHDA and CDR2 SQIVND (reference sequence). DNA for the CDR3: TGTGCCGTATCCGTCGCAGGGGGCGATAATTCACCCCTCCACTTT. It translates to CAVSVAGGDNSPLHF.